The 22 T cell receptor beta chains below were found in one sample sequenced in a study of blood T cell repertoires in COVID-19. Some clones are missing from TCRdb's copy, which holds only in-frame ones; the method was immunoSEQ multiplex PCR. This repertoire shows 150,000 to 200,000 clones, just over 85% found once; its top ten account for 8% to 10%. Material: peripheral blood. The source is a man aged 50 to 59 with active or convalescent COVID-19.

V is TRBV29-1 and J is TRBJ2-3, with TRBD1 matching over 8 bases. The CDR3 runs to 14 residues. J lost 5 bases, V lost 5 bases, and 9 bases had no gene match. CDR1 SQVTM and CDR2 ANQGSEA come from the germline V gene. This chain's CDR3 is CSVRPRGQVDTQYF. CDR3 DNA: TGCAGCGTTAGGCCCAGGGGGCAAGTAGATACGCAGTATTTT.

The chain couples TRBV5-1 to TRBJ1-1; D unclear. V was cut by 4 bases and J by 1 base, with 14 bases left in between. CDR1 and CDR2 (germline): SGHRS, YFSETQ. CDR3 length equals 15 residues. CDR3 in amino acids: CASSPTDGRNTEAFF. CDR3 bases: TGCGCCAGCAGCCCCACCGATGGTAGGAACACTGAAGCTTTCTTT.

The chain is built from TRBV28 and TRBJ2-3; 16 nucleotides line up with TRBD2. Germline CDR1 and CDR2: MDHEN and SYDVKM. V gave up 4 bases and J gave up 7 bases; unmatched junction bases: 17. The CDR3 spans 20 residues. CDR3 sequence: CASSSQTPGTSGGALNTQYF. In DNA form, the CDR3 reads TGTGCCAGCAGTTCCCAAACCCCCGGGACTAGCGGGGGGGCTTTAAATACGCAGTATTTT.

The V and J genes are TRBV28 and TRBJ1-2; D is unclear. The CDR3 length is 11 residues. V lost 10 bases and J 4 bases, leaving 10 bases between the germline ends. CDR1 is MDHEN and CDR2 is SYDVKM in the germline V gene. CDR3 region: CATREGYGYTF. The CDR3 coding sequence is TGTGCCACCCGGGAGGGCTATGGCTACACCTTC.

CDR3 sequence (DNA): TGTGCCAGCAAAACAGGGACCGGGGAGCTGTTTTTT. Its translation: CASKTGTGELFF. The J gene is TRBJ2-2, the V gene TRBV6-5, with a possible D match to TRBD1 (6 bases). The CDR3 is 12 amino acids. Germline V gene data show CDR1 as MNHEY and CDR2 as SVGAGI. V lost 7 bases to trimming and J lost 5 bases, with 8 bases between them.

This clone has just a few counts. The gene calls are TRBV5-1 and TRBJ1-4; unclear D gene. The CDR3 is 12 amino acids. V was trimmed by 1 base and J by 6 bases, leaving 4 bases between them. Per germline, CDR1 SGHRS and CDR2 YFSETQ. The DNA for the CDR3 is TGCGCCAGCAGCTTGCCTGATGAAAAACTGTTTTTT. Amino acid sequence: CASSLPDEKLFF.

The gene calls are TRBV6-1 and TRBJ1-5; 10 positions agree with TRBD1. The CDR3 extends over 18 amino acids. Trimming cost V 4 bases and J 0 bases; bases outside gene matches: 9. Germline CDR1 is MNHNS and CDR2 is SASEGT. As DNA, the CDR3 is TGTGCCAGCAGTGCCCGCAGGACAGGGGGGAATAGCAATCAGCCCCAGCATTTT. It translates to CASSARRTGGNSNQPQHF.

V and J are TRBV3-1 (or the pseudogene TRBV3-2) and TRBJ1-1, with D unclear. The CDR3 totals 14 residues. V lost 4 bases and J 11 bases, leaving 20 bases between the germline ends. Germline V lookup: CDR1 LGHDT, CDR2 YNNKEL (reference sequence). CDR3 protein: CASSPPSGEAVAFF. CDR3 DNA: TGTGCCAGCAGCCCCCCCTCCGGGGAGGCCGTGGCTTTCTTT.

In nucleotides, the CDR3 is TGCGCCAGCAGGTGGGGCGACACCTCGAACACTGAAGCTTTCTTT. This encodes CASRWGDTSNTEAFF. This chain links TRBV4-1 with TRBJ1-1; a possible D gene is TRBD1 (5 bases). In germline, CDR1 is MGHRA, CDR2 YSYEKL. The CDR3 is made up of 15 amino acids. The V and J ends lost 6 bases and 1 base respectively, with 15 bases between them.

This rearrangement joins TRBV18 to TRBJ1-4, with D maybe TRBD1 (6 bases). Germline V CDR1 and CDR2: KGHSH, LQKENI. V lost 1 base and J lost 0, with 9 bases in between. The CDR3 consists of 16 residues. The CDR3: CASSPQRGTTNEKLFF. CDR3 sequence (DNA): TGTGCCAGCTCACCACAAAGGGGGACAACTAATGAAAAACTGTTTTTT.

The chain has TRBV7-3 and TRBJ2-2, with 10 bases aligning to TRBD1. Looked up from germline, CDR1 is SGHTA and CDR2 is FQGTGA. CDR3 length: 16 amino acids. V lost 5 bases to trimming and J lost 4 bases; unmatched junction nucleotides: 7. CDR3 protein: CASSPRQGASTGELFF. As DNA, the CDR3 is TGTGCCAGCAGCCCCAGACAGGGGGCCAGCACCGGGGAGCTGTTTTTT.

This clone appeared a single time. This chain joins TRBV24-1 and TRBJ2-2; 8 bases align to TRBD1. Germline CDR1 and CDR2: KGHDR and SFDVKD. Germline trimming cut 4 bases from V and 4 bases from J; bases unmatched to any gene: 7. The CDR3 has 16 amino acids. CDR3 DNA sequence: TGTGCCACCAGTGACCTCGGGACAGGAGGCACCGGGGAGCTGTTTTTT. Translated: CATSDLGTGGTGELFF.

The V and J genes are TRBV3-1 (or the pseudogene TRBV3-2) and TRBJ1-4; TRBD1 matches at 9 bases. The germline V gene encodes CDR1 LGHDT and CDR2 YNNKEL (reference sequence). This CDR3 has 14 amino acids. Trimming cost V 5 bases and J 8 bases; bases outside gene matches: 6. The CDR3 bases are TGTGCCAGCAGCTACAGGGGGCGCGGGGAAAAACTGTTTTTT. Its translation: CASSYRGRGEKLFF.

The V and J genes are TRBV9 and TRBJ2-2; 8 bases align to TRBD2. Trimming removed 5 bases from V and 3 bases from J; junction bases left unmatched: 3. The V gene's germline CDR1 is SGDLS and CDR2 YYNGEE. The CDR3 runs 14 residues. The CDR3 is CASRELADTGELFF. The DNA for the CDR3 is TGTGCCAGCAGGGAACTAGCGGACACCGGGGAGCTGTTTTTT. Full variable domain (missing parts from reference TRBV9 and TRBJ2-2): DSGVTQTPKHLITATGQRVTLRCSPRSGDLSVYWYQQSLDQGLQFLIQYYNGEERAKGNILERFSAQQFPDLHSELNLSSLELGDSALYFCASRELADTGELFFGEGSRLTVL.

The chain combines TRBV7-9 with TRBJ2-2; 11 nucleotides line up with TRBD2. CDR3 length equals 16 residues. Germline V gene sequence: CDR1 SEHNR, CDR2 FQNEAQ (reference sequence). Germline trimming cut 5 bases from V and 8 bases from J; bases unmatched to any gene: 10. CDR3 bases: TGTGCCAGCAGCCAGACTAGCGGGATTGGTGAGGGGGAGCTGTTTTTT. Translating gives CASSQTSGIGEGELFF.

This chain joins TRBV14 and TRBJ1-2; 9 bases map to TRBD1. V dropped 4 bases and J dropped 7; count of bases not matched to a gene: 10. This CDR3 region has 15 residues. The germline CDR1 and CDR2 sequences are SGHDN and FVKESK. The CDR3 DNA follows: TGTGCCAGCAGCCTCTTAACCGGGACAGGGACTGGCTACACCTTC. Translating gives CASSLLTGTGTGYTF.

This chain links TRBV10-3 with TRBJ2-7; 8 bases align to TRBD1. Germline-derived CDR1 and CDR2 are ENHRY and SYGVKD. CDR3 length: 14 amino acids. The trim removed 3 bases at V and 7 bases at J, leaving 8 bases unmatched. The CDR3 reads CAISDKGTGGEQYF. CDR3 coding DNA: TGTGCCATCAGTGACAAAGGGACAGGCGGAGAGCAGTACTTC.

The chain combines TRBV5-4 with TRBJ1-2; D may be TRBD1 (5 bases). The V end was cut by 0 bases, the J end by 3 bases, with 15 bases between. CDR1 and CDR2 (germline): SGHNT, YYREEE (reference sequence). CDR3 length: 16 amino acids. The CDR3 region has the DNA TGTGCCAGCAGCTTGGGGTCATCAGGGAAGGACTATGGCTACACCTTC. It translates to CASSLGSSGKDYGYTF.

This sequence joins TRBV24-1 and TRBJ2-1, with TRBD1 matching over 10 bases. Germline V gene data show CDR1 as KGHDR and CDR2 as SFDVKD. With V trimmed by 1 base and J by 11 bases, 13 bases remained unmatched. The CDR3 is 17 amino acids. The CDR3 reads CATSDLSEGQGSRQQFF. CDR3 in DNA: TGTGCCACCAGTGATTTAAGTGAGGGACAGGGGTCCCGCCAGCAGTTCTTC.

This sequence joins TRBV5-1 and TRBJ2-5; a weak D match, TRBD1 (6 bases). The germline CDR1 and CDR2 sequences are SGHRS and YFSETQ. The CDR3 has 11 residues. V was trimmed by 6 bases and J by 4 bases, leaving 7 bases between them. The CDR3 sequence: CASTRGETQYF. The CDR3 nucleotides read TGCGCCAGCACCAGGGGAGAGACCCAGTACTTC.

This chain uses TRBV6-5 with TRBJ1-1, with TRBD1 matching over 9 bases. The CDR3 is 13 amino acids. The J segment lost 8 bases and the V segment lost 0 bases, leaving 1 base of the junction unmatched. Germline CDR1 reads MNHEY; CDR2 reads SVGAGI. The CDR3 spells CASSYSGQGEAFF. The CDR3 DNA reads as TGTGCCAGCAGTTACTCAGGACAGGGGGAAGCTTTCTTT.

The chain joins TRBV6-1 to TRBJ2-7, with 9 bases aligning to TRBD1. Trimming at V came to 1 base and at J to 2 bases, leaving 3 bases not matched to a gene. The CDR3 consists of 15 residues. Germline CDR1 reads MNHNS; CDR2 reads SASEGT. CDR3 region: CASSEGWDRAYEQYF. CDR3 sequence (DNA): TGTGCCAGCAGTGAAGGCTGGGACAGGGCCTACGAGCAGTACTTC.